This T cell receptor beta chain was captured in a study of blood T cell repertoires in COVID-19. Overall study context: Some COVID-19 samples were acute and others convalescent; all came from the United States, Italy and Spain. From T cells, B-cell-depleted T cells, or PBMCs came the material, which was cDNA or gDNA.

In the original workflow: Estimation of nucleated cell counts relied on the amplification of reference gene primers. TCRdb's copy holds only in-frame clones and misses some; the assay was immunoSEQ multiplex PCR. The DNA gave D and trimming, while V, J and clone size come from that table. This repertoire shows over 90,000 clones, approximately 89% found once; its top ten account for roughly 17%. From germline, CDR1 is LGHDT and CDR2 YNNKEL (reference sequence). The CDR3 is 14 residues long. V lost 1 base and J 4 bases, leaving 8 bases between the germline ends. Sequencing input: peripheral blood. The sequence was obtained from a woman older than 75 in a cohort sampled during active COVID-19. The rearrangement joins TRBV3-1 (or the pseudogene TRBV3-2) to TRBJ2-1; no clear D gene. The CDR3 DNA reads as TGTGCCAGCAGCCAAGGACTGGAATACAATGAGCAGTTCTTC. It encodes CASSQGLEYNEQFF.